The clone carrying this T cell receptor (beta chain) was seen only a few times. Its antigen is still unknown. This sample was included in a study of T-cell reconstitution after alpha-beta-depleted transplantation in children. Broader study findings: Expanded clones from the graft, numbering several hundred, reportedly supplied alpha-beta T cells about two months after transplant.

Preparing the TCRbeta library involved the use of unique molecular identifiers. TCRdb re-called the PCR reads with MiXCR, one entry per CDR3 protein. The table lists 450,000 to 700,000 distinct CDR3 sequences, approximately 30% of them singletons. The CDR3 covers 18 residues. Between the trimmed V and J ends, which lost 1 base and 11 bases, there was a span of 29 bases. Germline values: CDR1 SGHAT, CDR2 FQDESV (reference sequence). The V call is TRBV11-1, the J call TRBJ1-1; D unclear. Material: PBMCs, obtained before TCRalphabeta/CD19-depleted stem cell transplant. The clonotype originates from a boy under two years old with Wiskott-Aldrich syndrome, due to receive a stem cell transplant. CDR3 nucleotides: TGTGCCAGCAGCTTAGGGCGGCAGGCCAACTTTGACCCAGCCGGGGCTTTCTTT. This sequence encodes CASSLGRQANFDPAGAFF.